This TCR beta chain derives from a study of OX40 agonist ivuxolimab in advanced cancers. Overall study context: One hepatocellular carcinoma and a couple of cutaneous melanoma patients partially responded.

In germline, CDR1 is MGHRA, CDR2 YSYEKL. The CDR3 is made up of 16 amino acids. V lost 3 bases, J lost 6 bases, and 6 bases stayed unmatched. Profiling relied on immunoSEQ multiplex PCR, and the TCRdb table lists in-frame clones only, not all of them. The sample lists tens of thousands of clones, roughly 89% occurring once. The chain combines TRBV4-1 with TRBJ1-5; TRBD1 agrees at 12 bases. The clonotype was recovered from an adult with an advanced solid tumor such as melanoma, head and neck, liver or kidney cancer. The material was CD4+ or CD8+ T cells sorted from blood, obtained in a trial of the OX40 agonist ivuxolimab. CDR3 in amino acids: CASSQTGTGGGQPQHF. The CDR3 bases are TGCGCCAGCAGCCAGACCGGGACAGGGGGCGGTCAGCCCCAGCATTTT.